The 22 T cell receptor beta chains given below trace back to one sample, sequenced in a study of blood T cell repertoires in COVID-19. Some clones are missing from TCRdb's copy, which holds only in-frame ones; the method was immunoSEQ multiplex PCR. This sample has 150,000 to 200,000 clones, with 70% to 85% found just once. Sequenced input: PBMCs or T cells enriched from blood (not recorded which). The receptors were sampled from a man aged 50 to 59 who had recovered from COVID-19.

The chain couples TRBV3-1 (or the pseudogene TRBV3-2) to TRBJ1-4; no reliable D call. The CDR3 contains 14 residues. The germline gives CDR1 LGHDT, CDR2 YNNKEL (reference sequence). Trimming took 4 bases from V and 5 from J, leaving 11 bases between them. CDR3 in DNA: TGTGCCAGCAGCCGAAAAGCCTCGAATGAAAAACTGTTTTTT. Translation gives CASSRKASNEKLFF.

The chain carries TRBV18 and TRBJ1-5, with 11 bases fitting TRBD1. Unmatched junction bases numbered 10, after V lost 4 bases and J lost 2 bases. The CDR3 runs to 18 residues. Per germline, CDR1 KGHSH and CDR2 LQKENI. The CDR3 region has the DNA TGTGCCAGCTCACTGTCAAGGCCGGGACAGGGGGGCAATCAGCCCCAGCATTTT. This translates into CASSLSRPGQGGNQPQHF.

This chain uses TRBV10-3 with TRBJ2-1; 12 bases match TRBD2. Per germline, CDR1 ENHRY and CDR2 SYGVKD. This CDR3 contains 15 residues. V gave up 7 bases and J gave up 2 bases; unmatched junction bases: 3. DNA for the CDR3: TGTGCCATCACCCCTAGCGGGGGGGCCTACAATGAGCAGTTCTTC. Residues: CAITPSGGAYNEQFF.

V gene TRBV30 combines with J gene TRBJ1-3; D is perhaps TRBD1 (5 bases). The CDR3 is made up of 14 amino acids. The germline V and J ends were trimmed by 5 bases and 7 bases, with 18 bases remaining between them. Germline V gene sequence: CDR1 GTSNPN, CDR2 SVGIG (reference sequence). In DNA form, the CDR3 reads TGTGCCTGGGGGGACTATTCCGTTGGGAACACCATATATTTT. Its protein product is CAWGDYSVGNTIYF.

CDR3 protein: CASSLSISRENTEAFF. The CDR3, as DNA: TGTGCCAGCAGCTTGAGTATTTCCCGCGAGAACACTGAAGCTTTCTTT. This rearrangement joins TRBV5-5 to TRBJ1-1; no clear D. The germline V and J ends were trimmed by 1 base and 1 base, with 14 bases remaining between them. The germline gives CDR1 SGHKS, CDR2 YYEKEE (reference sequence). This CDR3 region has 16 residues.

The CDR3 protein is CASSGRPTGQGTGELFF. For the CDR3, the DNA is TGCGCCAGCAGCGGAAGACCGACAGGACAGGGCACCGGGGAGCTGTTTTTT. This chain connects TRBV5-1 to TRBJ2-2, with TRBD1 identical over 8 bases. The germline V gene encodes CDR1 SGHRS and CDR2 YFSETQ. This CDR3 comprises 17 residues. Losses at the gene ends were 4 bases for V and 4 bases for J; bases not matched to a gene: 12.

The gene calls are TRBV18 and TRBJ2-5; tentative D call: TRBD1 (5 bases). This CDR3 comprises 15 residues. The V gene lost 4 bases and the J gene lost 1 base, with 13 bases spanning the gap. The germline CDR1 and CDR2 sequences are KGHSH and LQKENI. The CDR3 DNA follows: TGTGCCAGCTCACTCGTGGGGCCTGGCCAAGAGACCCAGTACTTC. It specifies CASSLVGPGQETQYF.

This clone was observed a single time. This chain links TRBV6-5 with TRBJ2-1; 10 nucleotides align to TRBD1. CDR3 length equals 15 residues. Unmatched junction bases numbered 1, after V lost 2 bases and J lost 3 bases. Per germline, CDR1 MNHEY and CDR2 SVGAGI. The CDR3 region has the DNA TGTGCCAGCAGTTACGGGGACAGGGGCTACAATGAGCAGTTCTTC. Residues: CASSYGDRGYNEQFF.

The chain employs TRBV18 and TRBJ1-6; 7 nucleotides agree with TRBD1. The germline gives CDR1 KGHSH, CDR2 LQKENI. V was pared by 4 bases and J by 6 bases, with 3 bases of the junction left unmatched. The CDR3 spans 14 residues. CDR3 region: CASSRDSSNSPLHF. The DNA for the CDR3 is TGTGCCAGCTCACGGGACAGTAGTAATTCACCCCTCCACTTT.

A single count supports this clone. The genes are TRBV6-5 and TRBJ1-2; perhaps TRBD1 as D (5 bases). The CDR3 is made up of 13 amino acids. Germline-derived CDR1 and CDR2 are MNHEY and SVGAGI. V was trimmed by 5 bases and J by 1 base, leaving 8 bases between them. CDR3 nucleotide sequence: TGTGCCAGCAGTCCACAGGATAACTATGGCTACACCTTC. Residues: CASSPQDNYGYTF.

This chain connects TRBV15 to TRBJ1-1; TRBD1 might be the D (6 bases). CDR1 and CDR2 from the germline V gene are LNHNV and YYDKDF (reference sequence). The CDR3 has 17 amino acids. The V gene lost 0 bases and the J gene lost 0 bases, with 14 bases spanning the gap. The CDR3, as DNA: TGTGCCACCAGCAGAGATCGAGGGGGTAGGATGAACACTGAAGCTTTCTTT. Protein: CATSRDRGGRMNTEAFF.

This clone was recorded only once. V usage is TRBV13 and J usage is TRBJ1-4; maybe TRBD1 (5 bases). Trimming pared 9 bases from V and 1 base from J, leaving 9 bases between. The CDR3 runs to 13 residues. Germline V lookup: CDR1 PRHDT, CDR2 FYEKMQ (reference sequence). This CDR3 reads CARLRGTNEKLFF. CDR3 nucleotide sequence: TGTGCCAGATTAAGGGGAACTAATGAAAAACTGTTTTTT.

This rearrangement joins TRBV3-1 (or the pseudogene TRBV3-2) to TRBJ2-7; the D gene is possibly TRBD2 (5 bases). V lost 1 base, J lost 1 base, and 11 bases lay in between. Per germline, CDR1 LGHDT and CDR2 YNNKEL (reference sequence). The CDR3 contains 15 residues. As DNA, the CDR3 is TGTGCCAGCAGCCAAGCCGGGATAAGGTCCTACGAGCAGTACTTC. Its translation is CASSQAGIRSYEQYF.

The chain recombines TRBV2 with TRBJ2-3; no firm D call. This CDR3 has 11 amino acids. The germline V gene encodes CDR1 SNHLY and CDR2 FYNNEI. V lost 9 bases and J lost 2, with 6 bases in between. CDR3 sequence reads: CASKPTDTQYF. The CDR3 coding sequence is TGTGCCAGTAAGCCCACAGATACGCAGTATTTT.

This clone turned up a few times. V usage is TRBV7-9 and J usage is TRBJ2-7, with TRBD1 matching over 8 bases. The CDR3 extends over 16 amino acids. The germline V gene encodes CDR1 SEHNR and CDR2 FQNEAQ (reference sequence). The trim removed 5 bases at V and 0 bases at J, leaving 9 bases unmatched. The CDR3 DNA is TGTGCCAGCAGCCCTCACTTTGGACAGGGCTCCTACGAGCAGTACTTC. The encoded protein is CASSPHFGQGSYEQYF.

The rearrangement links TRBV11-2 to TRBJ2-7, with D unresolved. Trimming pared 5 bases from V and 7 bases from J, leaving 9 bases between. The CDR3 loop spans 11 amino acids. The germline CDR1 and CDR2 sequences are SGHAT and FQNNGV. The CDR3 loop reads CASSRLSEQYF. DNA for the CDR3: TGTGCCAGCAGCCGCCTGAGTGAGCAGTACTTC.

V usage is TRBV20-1 and J usage is TRBJ1-2; 7 nucleotides match TRBD1. The CDR3 is 11 residues long. The germline gives CDR1 DFQATT, CDR2 SNEGSKA (reference sequence). J lost 6 bases, V lost 6 bases, and 4 bases had no gene match. The CDR3 DNA reads TGCAGTGCCATTACAGGGGATGGCTACACCTTC. As protein: CSAITGDGYTF.

This clone was detected once. The genes are TRBV5-1 and TRBJ1-2, with 9 bases matching TRBD1. Germline-derived CDR1 and CDR2 are SGHRS and YFSETQ. Trimming took 4 bases from V and 0 from J; bases not matched to a gene: 7. The CDR3 is 16 residues long. CDR3 loop: CASSPGQGLTNYGYTF. For the CDR3, the DNA is TGCGCCAGCAGCCCCGGACAGGGGTTGACTAACTATGGCTACACCTTC.

CDR3 bases: TGCGCCAGCAGCTTGGCCCCCGTAAACGAGCAGTACTTC. Amino acids: CASSLAPVNEQYF. The gene calls are TRBV5-1 and TRBJ2-7; D gene ambiguous. The germline V and J ends were trimmed by 0 bases and 5 bases, with 9 bases remaining between them. This CDR3 spans 13 amino acids. The germline V gene encodes CDR1 SGHRS and CDR2 YFSETQ.

J is TRBJ1-6 and V is TRBV30, with D unresolved. This CDR3 contains 13 residues. V was shortened by 4 bases and J by 7 bases, with 11 bases between the two germline ends. The germline V gene encodes CDR1 GTSNPN and CDR2 SVGIG (reference sequence). CDR3 sequence reads: CAWMVTGNSPLHF. CDR3 in DNA: TGTGCCTGGATGGTCACGGGGAATTCACCCCTCCACTTT. The whole variable domain, filled in from reference TRBV30 and TRBJ1-6, reads SQTIHQWPATLVQPVGSPLSLECTVEGTSNPNLYWYRQAAGRGLQLLFYSVGIGQISSEVPQNLSASRPQDRQFILSSKKLLLSDSGFYLCAWMVTGNSPLHFGNGTRLTVT.

The gene calls are TRBV29-1 and TRBJ2-7, with unresolved D. From germline, CDR1 is SQVTM and CDR2 ANQGSEA. The V end lost 4 bases, the J end lost 5 bases, and 12 bases lay between the germline ends. CDR3 length: 12 amino acids. The CDR3 nucleotides read TGCAGCGTTGGACTGTTCGGCGACGAGCAGTACTTC. This translates into CSVGLFGDEQYF.

The chain links TRBV7-9 to TRBJ1-1; D is unresolved. The CDR3 loop spans 14 amino acids. V lost 4 bases to trimming and J lost 2 bases, with 11 bases between them. CDR1 and CDR2 from the germline V gene are SEHNR and FQNEAQ (reference sequence). In nucleotides, the CDR3 is TGTGCCAGCAGCTGGCCCCGGGGAAACACTGAAGCTTTCTTT. Translation gives CASSWPRGNTEAFF.